The 20 T cell receptor beta chains below come from one sample, sequenced in a study of shared clonotypes between healthy human individuals. Data came from immunoSEQ multiplex PCR; TCRdb stores just in-frame clones and leaves some out. In the table there are about 1.4 million clones, approximately 96% of which are singletons. Sequencing was carried out using naive CD4+ T cells sorted from blood. This sample's subset: CD45RA+ positively selected. These TCRs come from a man aged 25-45 years in good health.

The chain joins TRBV11-2 to TRBJ1-1, with 7 positions matching TRBD1. Trimming cost V 8 bases and J 13 bases; bases outside gene matches: 10. The CDR3 length is 11 residues. CDR1 and CDR2 from the germline V gene are SGHAT and FQNNGV. The CDR3, as DNA: TGTGCCAGCCGGGTTGGCCAGGGGGTTTTCTTT. Translating gives CASRVGQGVFF. Complete variable domain (other parts from reference TRBV11-2 and TRBJ1-1): EAGVAQSPRYKIIEKRQSVAFWCNPISGHATLYWYQQILGQGPKLLIQFQNNGVVDDSQLPKDRFSAERLKGVDSTLKIQPAKLEDSAVYLCASRVGQGVFFGQGTRLTVV.

This rearrangement joins TRBV19 to TRBJ1-5; no definite D call. The CDR3 is 13 amino acids. Trimming took off 3 bases at V and 6 bases at J, with 9 bases between the two ends. From germline, CDR1 is LNHDA and CDR2 SQIVND (reference sequence). CDR3 sequence (DNA): TGTGCCAGTAGTATTGAAGCGGGTCAGCCCCAGCATTTT. Encoded protein: CASSIEAGQPQHF.

In this sample, this clone turned up once. The identical CDR3 is also encoded by other nucleotide sequences in the sample. V and J are TRBV7-3 and TRBJ2-1; D gene unclear. Trimming pared 1 base from V and 1 base from J, leaving 8 bases between. This CDR3 spans 15 amino acids. Germline lookup yields CDR1 SGHTA and CDR2 FQGTGA. The CDR3 spells CASSLIADSYNEQFF. Written as DNA, the CDR3 is TGTGCCAGCAGCTTAATTGCGGATTCCTACAATGAGCAGTTCTTC.

The chain recombines TRBV19 with TRBJ2-1; 8 nucleotides agree with TRBD2. Germline V gene data show CDR1 as LNHDA and CDR2 as SQIVND (reference sequence). The CDR3 runs 17 residues. V was pared by 3 bases and J by 6 bases, with 13 bases of the junction left unmatched. The CDR3 region is CASSMGGTRPRGNEQFF. CDR3 sequence (DNA): TGTGCCAGTAGTATGGGAGGGACTAGGCCTAGGGGCAATGAGCAGTTCTTC.

The chain carries TRBV2 and TRBJ1-2; the D gene is possibly TRBD1 (5 bases). The CDR3 runs to 15 residues. From germline, CDR1 is SNHLY and CDR2 FYNNEI. Trimming took off 5 bases at V and 4 bases at J, with 17 bases between the two ends. CDR3 bases: TGTGCCAGCAGTAAGGGGCCGGGAAGGGGCTATGGCTACACCTTC. This encodes CASSKGPGRGYGYTF.

The CDR3 spells CASSIALRAYEQYF. The CDR3 DNA sequence: TGTGCCAGTAGTATAGCCTTGAGGGCCTACGAGCAGTACTTC. The genes are TRBV19 and TRBJ2-7; tentative D call: TRBD2 (5 bases). This CDR3 is built from 14 residues. Germline V gene lookup returns CDR1 LNHDA and CDR2 SQIVND (reference sequence). V shed 1 base and J shed 2 bases, with 9 bases lying between them.

The DNA for the CDR3 is TGTGCCAGCAGCACTGGGGGGGCCTCCTACGAGCAGTACTTC. Translated, it gives CASSTGGASYEQYF. The gene calls are TRBV7-9 and TRBJ2-7; a weak D match, TRBD2 (7 bases). Per germline, CDR1 SEHNR and CDR2 FQNEAQ (reference sequence). The CDR3 runs 14 residues. The V gene lost 5 bases and the J gene lost 0 bases, with 11 bases spanning the gap.

In this sample, this clone turned up once. Additional DNA sequences in this sample encode the identical CDR3. The gene calls are TRBV5-1 and TRBJ2-1; no firm D call. Germline CDR1 and CDR2: SGHRS and YFSETQ. The CDR3 runs to 16 residues. Trimming took 4 bases from V and 4 from J, leaving 18 bases between them. The CDR3 is CASSLPSGSSYNEQFF. The CDR3 DNA reads as TGCGCCAGCAGCCTCCCTAGTGGGTCATCGTACAATGAGCAGTTCTTC.

The rearrangement uses TRBV7-9 and TRBJ1-5; D is ambiguous. Germline V lookup: CDR1 SEHNR, CDR2 FQNEAQ (reference sequence). The CDR3 extends over 14 amino acids. Trimming removed 2 bases from V and 5 bases from J, with 10 bases in between. The CDR3 loop reads CASSLQGIDQPQHF. The CDR3 DNA follows: TGTGCCAGCAGCTTACAAGGAATAGATCAGCCCCAGCATTTT.

The chain combines TRBV19 with TRBJ1-5; 7 bases align to TRBD1. This CDR3 comprises 15 residues. The germline V gene has CDR1 LNHDA and CDR2 SQIVND (reference sequence). With V trimmed by 8 bases and J by 6 bases, 13 bases remained unmatched. CDR3 loop: CASYGRGGAGQPQHF. The DNA for the CDR3 is TGTGCCAGTTACGGAAGAGGGGGCGCGGGTCAGCCCCAGCATTTT.

This clone was observed once. This chain joins TRBV27 and TRBJ2-5; tentatively, D is TRBD2 (5 bases). CDR1 and CDR2 (germline): MNHEY, SMNVEV (reference sequence). This CDR3 comprises 16 residues. Trimming removed 3 bases at V and 2 bases at J, with 16 bases between. The CDR3 DNA sequence: TGTGCCAGCAGTTTGCATCGGGGTAGCGCTCAAGAGACCCAGTACTTC. Translated, it gives CASSLHRGSAQETQYF.

As regards this clone: Additional DNA sequences in this sample encode the identical CDR3. The DNA for the CDR3 is TGTGCCAGCTCGCCAAACTACGAGCAGTACTTC. Protein: CASSPNYEQYF. This chain connects TRBV18 to TRBJ2-7; D is unclear. The CDR3 has 11 residues. V shed 6 bases and J shed 3 bases, with 6 bases lying between them. CDR1 and CDR2 (germline): KGHSH, LQKENI. The full variable domain, completed using reference TRBV18 and TRBJ2-7, is NAGVMQNPRHLVRRRGQEARLRCSPMKGHSHVYWYRQLPEEGLKFMVYLQKENIIDESGMPKERFSAEFPKEGPSILRIQQVVRGDSAAYFCASSPNYEQYFGPGTRLTVT.

The rearrangement uses TRBV28 and TRBJ2-7; D is perhaps TRBD1 (6 bases). V was trimmed by 8 bases and J by 7 bases, leaving 18 bases between them. The CDR3 has 13 residues. Germline lookup yields CDR1 MDHEN and CDR2 SYDVKM. The CDR3 bases are TGTGCCAGCGTCCGGGACAAGTCTTGGGAGCAGTACTTC. It yields the protein CASVRDKSWEQYF.

A remark on this clone: This sample also contains other DNA sequences that code for the same CDR3. The chain carries TRBV30 and TRBJ1-1; D remains unclear. This CDR3 has 13 residues. The V end lost 0 bases, the J end lost 1 base, and 6 bases lay between the germline ends. Germline values: CDR1 GTSNPN, CDR2 SVGIG (reference sequence). This chain's CDR3 is CAWSVGQNTEAFF. The CDR3 coding sequence is TGTGCCTGGAGTGTAGGGCAGAACACTGAAGCTTTCTTT.

This rearrangement joins TRBV7-2 to TRBJ2-7, with 10 bases identical to TRBD2. The CDR3 is 14 residues long. V lost 6 bases and J lost 5; bases outside the gene matches: 7. The germline V gene has CDR1 SGHTA and CDR2 FQGNSA. The CDR3 coding sequence is TGTGCCAGCAGGCACGCTAGCGGGAGCGACGAGCAGTACTTC. It translates to CASRHASGSDEQYF.

The chain couples TRBV4-1 to TRBJ2-7, with D perhaps TRBD1 (5 bases). Germline CDR1 is MGHRA and CDR2 is YSYEKL. This CDR3 has 17 amino acids. V was cut by 3 bases and J by 0 bases, with 18 bases left in between. The CDR3 loop reads CASSQQVGPGNSYEQYF. The CDR3 nucleotides read TGCGCCAGCAGCCAGCAGGTGGGCCCAGGGAACTCCTACGAGCAGTACTTC.

This chain connects TRBV5-1 to TRBJ2-3; TRBD2 is a possible D gene (5 bases). The CDR3 extends over 15 amino acids. CDR1 and CDR2 from the germline V gene are SGHRS and YFSETQ. The ends were cut back, 0 bases at V and 6 bases at J, with 14 bases in the middle. The CDR3 DNA follows: TGCGCCAGCAGCTTGGAGGCTAGCCCCAGGGATACGCAGTATTTT. It codes for CASSLEASPRDTQYF.

V usage is TRBV29-1 and J usage is TRBJ2-1, with TRBD2 matching 9 bases. The V gene's germline CDR1 is SQVTM and CDR2 ANQGSEA. The CDR3 consists of 14 residues. V shed 6 bases and J 3 bases; nucleotides not matched to a gene: 6. CDR3 DNA sequence: TGCAGCGTGTTAAGACTAGCGGTCTACAATGAGCAGTTCTTC. This sequence encodes CSVLRLAVYNEQFF.

This chain uses TRBV18 with TRBJ2-1, with no clear D. Germline V gene sequence: CDR1 KGHSH, CDR2 LQKENI. The CDR3 totals 16 residues. Trimming shortened V by 1 base and J by 4 bases, and 14 bases separated the two germline ends. CDR3 in DNA: TGTGCCAGCTCACCACAGTCCCTCCGACCTTACAATGAGCAGTTCTTC. Translated: CASSPQSLRPYNEQFF.

This chain links TRBV19 with TRBJ2-3; 8 bases map to TRBD2. This CDR3 spans 14 amino acids. Trimming took 10 bases from V and 2 from J; bases not matched to a gene: 8. Germline V gene sequence: CDR1 LNHDA, CDR2 SQIVND (reference sequence). CDR3 amino acids: CATTPGLVTDTQYF. Written as DNA, the CDR3 is TGTGCCACCACCCCGGGACTAGTCACAGATACGCAGTATTTT.